The T cell receptor beta chain under discussion was sequenced for a study of beta chain features in type 1 diabetes. Study outcomes and limitations: The naive, central memory and Treg TCRB repertoires looked more alike in patients than they did in healthy donors. TCRB CDR3s were moderately but significantly shorter in Type 1 diabetes patients in all four CD4+ subsets. cDNA sequencing could over-represent cells with high TCR expression.

A word on this clone: Its antigen remains unknown.

Germline V gene lookup returns CDR1 SGHDT and CDR2 YYEEEE. V lost 0 bases and J lost 7; bases outside the gene matches: 11. This CDR3 has 16 amino acids. Purity above 95% was achieved in all sorted populations. Every bit of the isolated RNA underwent reverse transcription, so sequencing read expressed TCRB transcripts. The average read count of naive, central memory and regulatory T cell samples was about 3.3 million. Using immunoSEQ multiplex PCR, the repertoire was profiled, and TCRdb retains in-frame clones only, with some absent. Among 600,000 to 700,000 clones listed, roughly 12% were seen once. The sequencing input was naive CD4+ T cells from blood. The chain couples TRBV5-6 to TRBJ2-5; 8 nucleotides match TRBD1. This clonotype originated in a man between 18 and 35 years old with type 1 diabetes. The CDR3, as DNA: TGTGCCAGCAGCTTGGCCTCACGGACAGGGTACTTGACCCAGTACTTC. This sequence encodes CASSLASRTGYLTQYF.